This T cell receptor (beta chain) originates from a study of blood T cell repertoires in COVID-19. Participant age was roughly 18 to 90 years, and participants resided in fewer than 30 US areas. V trimming: 2 bases; J trimming: 4 bases; junction bases outside the gene matches: 7. Germline CDR1 reads KGHSH; CDR2 reads LQKENI. The CDR3 consists of 15 residues. Produced via immunoSEQ multiplex PCR; TCRdb's table is partial and in-frame only. The table lists 250,000 to 300,000 clones, roughly 80% of them singletons, with roughly 4.7% in the top ten. The chain links TRBV18 to TRBJ2-7; TRBD1 aligns across 8 bases. Sequencing used PBMCs or T cells enriched from blood (not recorded which). The sequence came from a man aged 35-49 years who had been exposed to COVID-19. The CDR3 nucleotides are TGTGCCAGCTCACCAGGGCAGGGGGCGATTTACGAGCAGTACTTC. As protein: CASSPGQGAIYEQYF.